These T cell receptor beta chains were read from a single sample in a study of shared clonotypes between healthy human individuals. Clones were read by immunoSEQ multiplex PCR, and TCRdb kept only the in-frame ones, dropping some. The sample records about 1 million clones, around 74% being singletons. The sample comprised memory CD4+ T cells sorted from blood. The receptor source for this set is a man between 18 and 29 years old in good health. The CDR3 runs from the conserved cysteine through the conserved F or W. D genes are given only for firm matches. The size of a clone is reported for some rows only, either as once, few or many, or as a class for expanded clones.

v_call,j_call,d_call,clone_size,cdr3_nt,cdr3_aa
TRBV30,TRBJ1-2,-,-,TGTGCCTGGACCCCTGGGGTCCTCTATGGCTACACCTTC,CAWTPGVLYGYTF
TRBV11-3,TRBJ1-1,-,-,TGTGCCAGCAGCTTAGCGAGGAACACTGAAGCTTTCTTT,CASSLARNTEAFF
TRBV5-1,TRBJ2-7,-,-,TGCGCCAGCAGCTTGGATCGGACAGCCCTCTCCTACGAGCAGTACTTC,CASSLDRTALSYEQYF
TRBV7-9,TRBJ2-1,-,-,TGTGCCAGCAGCCAACGGGACTTCGGCTCCTACAATGAGCAGTTCTTC,CASSQRDFGSYNEQFF
TRBV5-5,TRBJ2-5,-,-,TGTGCCAGCAGCTTGTTAGGAGGACAAGAGACCCAGTACTTC,CASSLLGGQETQYF
TRBV5-5,TRBJ2-3,TRBD1,-,TGTGCCAGCAGACTGGACAGGGGGCTGACAGATACGCAGTATTTT,CASRLDRGLTDTQYF
TRBV29-1,TRBJ1-1,TRBD1,-,TGCAGCGTTGCTACAGGGGGCTGGACTGAAGCTTTCTTT,CSVATGGWTEAFF
TRBV5-6,TRBJ2-7,TRBD2,-,TGTGCCAGCAGCTTGGGAGTGGGAGGGCCCTACGAGCAGTACTTC,CASSLGVGGPYEQYF
TRBV5-1,TRBJ2-7,-,-,TGCGCCAGCAGCCCAGGACGTCTCTCCTACGAGCAGTACTTC,CASSPGRLSYEQYF
TRBV19,TRBJ1-1,-,-,TGTGCCAGTAGTGGGCAGGGCCCCAACACTGAAGCTTTCTTT,CASSGQGPNTEAFF
TRBV4-1,TRBJ1-5,-,-,TGCGCCAGCAGCCAAGCCGTCAGCGAGGTAGGCAATCAGCCCCAGCATTTT,CASSQAVSEVGNQPQHF
TRBV6-5,TRBJ1-1,-,-,TGTGCCAGCAGTTACATGGCGGGAGGAAAGACTGAAGCTTTCTTT,CASSYMAGGKTEAFF
TRBV5-1,TRBJ1-3,-,-,TGCGCCAGCAGCTCTCGGGGGGCTGGAAACACCATATATTTT,CASSSRGAGNTIYF
TRBV30,TRBJ1-2,-,-,TGTGCCTGGAGCGCTCCTTCGGAAATGGAGGGCTACACCTTC,CAWSAPSEMEGYTF
TRBV28,TRBJ1-2,-,-,TGTGCCAGCAGTTCCCTCATCGCTCGGGACATAAACTATGGCTACACCTTC,CASSSLIARDINYGYTF
TRBV2,TRBJ2-3,TRBD2,-,TGTGCCAGCAGCTCTAACAGCGGGAGGGCCCCGGATACGCAGTATTTT,CASSSNSGRAPDTQYF
TRBV6-5,TRBJ2-5,-,-,TGTGCCAGCAGGGAAGCAGGGCTTCAAGAGACCCAGTACTTC,CASREAGLQETQYF
TRBV27,TRBJ2-5,-,few,TGTGCCAGCAGTCCTCGGGGGTCCGAGACCCAGTACTTC,CASSPRGSETQYF
TRBV2,TRBJ2-5,-,-,TGTGCCAGCAGTGCCCCTGGACTACAAGAGACCCAGTACTTC,CASSAPGLQETQYF
TRBV10-3,TRBJ1-5,-,-,TGTGCCATCAGTGGTATGGGGGAGGGGCAGCCCCAGCATTTT,CAISGMGEGQPQHF
TRBV9,TRBJ2-3,TRBD2,-,TGTGCCAGCAGCGTAGTTAAGCGGGGGAGCACAGATACGCAGTATTTT,CASSVVKRGSTDTQYF
TRBV14,TRBJ2-2,-,-,TGTGCCAGCAGCTCTGGAGGGGGACGTAGGACCGGGGAGCTGTTTTTT,CASSSGGGRRTGELFF
TRBV27,TRBJ2-3,-,few,TGTGCCAGCAGTTTAACAGTTAGCACAGATACGCAGTATTTT,CASSLTVSTDTQYF
TRBV27,TRBJ2-4,-,-,TGTGCCAGCAGCCCGTTCCGGGGGTGGGGAAACATTCAGTACTTC,CASSPFRGWGNIQYF
TRBV28,TRBJ1-2,TRBD1,-,TGTGCCAGCAGGACCGGACAGGTCTATGGCTACACCTTC,CASRTGQVYGYTF
TRBV7-3,TRBJ2-2,-,-,TGTGCCAGCAGCCGTAATAGACAGGAGGGCACCGGGGAGCTGTTTTTT,CASSRNRQEGTGELFF
TRBV5-1,TRBJ2-7,-,-,TGCGCCAGCAGCTTGGACAGGGCGGCCTACGAGCAGTACTTC,CASSLDRAAYEQYF
TRBV6-5,TRBJ2-3,-,-,TGTGCCAGCAGTCAAAGTCGGGGGAGCACAGATACGCAGTATTTT,CASSQSRGSTDTQYF
TRBV18,TRBJ2-5,TRBD2,-,TGTGCCAGCTCACAGACTAGCGGGGAATACCAAGAGACCCAGTACTTC,CASSQTSGEYQETQYF
TRBV6-1,TRBJ1-6,TRBD1,-,TGTGCCAGCAGCTCGGGACAGGGGAATAATTCACCCCTCCACTTT,CASSSGQGNNSPLHF
TRBV28,TRBJ2-2,-,-,TGTGCCAGCGGGTGGGACGAACCCACCGGGGAGCTGTTTTTT,CASGWDEPTGELFF
TRBV2,TRBJ2-1,-,-,TGTGCCAGCAGTCAAGTCAATGAGCAGTTCTTC,CASSQVNEQFF
TRBV10-1,TRBJ2-7,TRBD1,-,TGCGCCAGCAGTGAGTCGGGACAGGCAAGCGAGCAGTACTTC,CASSESGQASEQYF
TRBV5-1,TRBJ1-1,-,-,TGCGCCAGCAGCTTGGACGCAGGGAGGGATTCTGAAGCTTTCTTT,CASSLDAGRDSEAFF
TRBV7-3,TRBJ2-5,TRBD2,few,TGTGCCAGCAGCTTGACTAGCGGGGGGACCCAAGAGACCCAGTACTTC,CASSLTSGGTQETQYF
TRBV5-1,TRBJ2-1,TRBD1,-,TGCGCCAGCAGCATAAGGACAGGGGGCAATGAGCAGTTCTTC,CASSIRTGGNEQFF
TRBV27,TRBJ1-1,-,-,TGTGCCAGCTGGGCGTGGGGGCGGAACACTGAAGCTTTCTTT,CASWAWGRNTEAFF
TRBV30,TRBJ2-7,TRBD1,few,TGTGCCGGAAACAGGGGGCTAGCCTACGAGCAGTACTTC,CAGNRGLAYEQYF
TRBV4-2,TRBJ1-1,TRBD1,-,TGTGCCAGCAGCCAAGAGGCTGACAGGGGAACTGAAGCTTTCTTT,CASSQEADRGTEAFF
TRBV2,TRBJ2-7,TRBD2,few,TGTGCCAGCAGTCTCGGGGGGGCTGGGCGCTACGAGCAGTACTTC,CASSLGGAGRYEQYF
TRBV19,TRBJ2-2,-,-,TGTGCCAGTAGACAGGTTACGAACACCGGGGAGCTGTTTTTT,CASRQVTNTGELFF
TRBV7-9,TRBJ2-7,-,-,TGTGCCAGCAGCTCCCATCAGGGATCCGAGCAGTACTTC,CASSSHQGSEQYF
TRBV18,TRBJ2-5,-,-,TGTGCCAGCTCACCACCATCCCAAGAGACCCAGTACTTC,CASSPPSQETQYF
TRBV18,TRBJ2-1,-,-,TGTGCCAGCTCACCTTCCCAGGGAAATGAGCAGTTCTTC,CASSPSQGNEQFF
TRBV19,TRBJ2-1,-,-,TGTGCCAGTAGTATAGGGGGGAGTGAGCAGTTCTTC,CASSIGGSEQFF
TRBV6-5,TRBJ2-7,TRBD2,few,TGTGCCAGCAGCTCCGCTAGCGGGGGCTACGAGCAGTACTTC,CASSSASGGYEQYF
TRBV7-9,TRBJ2-2,-,few,TGTGCCAGCAGCTTAGTGGGCGGGGAGCTGTTTTTT,CASSLVGGELFF
TRBV19,TRBJ1-5,TRBD1,-,TGTGCCAGTACCCAAGACAGGGGAAGCAATCAGCCCCAGCATTTT,CASTQDRGSNQPQHF
TRBV19,TRBJ2-7,TRBD2,-,TGTGCCACTCTAGGCGGGGGGCCCACCTACGAGCAGTACTTC,CATLGGGPTYEQYF
TRBV4-1,TRBJ1-1,-,-,TGCGCCAGCAGCCTCCGGGGTGGACTGACAGCTTTCTTT,CASSLRGGLTAFF
TRBV5-1,TRBJ2-7,TRBD2,-,TGCGCCAGCAGGTGGGCGGGGGACCTCTCCTACGAGCAGTACTTC,CASRWAGDLSYEQYF
TRBV6-6,TRBJ1-1,TRBD1,-,TGTGCCAGCAACAAAGAGGGACAGGGAAACACTGAAGCTTTCTTT,CASNKEGQGNTEAFF